This TCR beta chain was profiled in a study of shared clonotypes between healthy human individuals. Across the whole study: There were three CD4 naive, three CD4 memory, two CD8 naive and one CD8 memory plates per donor.

Naive CD8 isolation took CD45RO-negative cells positively selected for CCR7 and excluded terminally differentiated effector memory CD45RA+ cells. With 2 bases removed from V and 0 bases from J, the gap between germline ends came to 8 bases. Germline CDR1 LGHNA, CDR2 YNFKEQ. The CDR3 is 15 amino acids. An assay was performed, and its level was deep. In the authors' methods: From ImmunoSEQ came sequences covering only the junction and carrying no quality scores, so filtering differed. Profiling relied on immunoSEQ multiplex PCR, and the TCRdb table lists in-frame clones only, not all of them. V, J and clone size are those of that table, while D and trimming were read from the DNA. The sample lists under 850,000 clones, more than 85% occurring once.

This TCR was sampled from a man aged 25-45 years in good health. Sequenced sample: naive CD8+ T cells sorted from blood. The rearrangement uses TRBV4-2 and TRBJ2-1, with D possibly matching TRBD2 (5 bases). CDR3: CASSQPGTSYNEQFF. CDR3 in DNA: TGTGCCAGCAGCCAACCGGGAACCTCCTACAATGAGCAGTTCTTC.